In its sample, the clone carrying this T cell receptor beta chain was seen once. Its antigen is as yet unknown. Some clones are missing from TCRdb's copy, which holds only in-frame ones; the method was immunoSEQ multiplex PCR. The sample gives 150,000 to 200,000 clones, roughly 88% of which show up once; about 6% is in the top ten. With 0 bases removed from V and 6 bases from J, the gap between germline ends came to 14 bases. The CDR3 has 16 residues. Germline loops: CDR1 SGHTA, CDR2 FQGNSA. The data stem from a study of T cell responses to AZD1222 COVID-19 vaccine. Second doses at about 4 or about 12 weeks were pooled. Notes on the study in general: AZD1222 recipients seropositive at baseline numbered only five or six.

Sequencing used peripheral blood, obtained 28 days after the second AZD1222 dose. The receptor comes from an adult who received the AZD1222 COVID-19 vaccine. This rearrangement joins TRBV7-2 to TRBJ2-2; D call uncertain. In DNA, the CDR3 is TGTGCCAGCAGCTTAGCTTCTGCAGAGTCGTCCGGGGAGCTGTTTTTT. It yields the protein CASSLASAESSGELFF.